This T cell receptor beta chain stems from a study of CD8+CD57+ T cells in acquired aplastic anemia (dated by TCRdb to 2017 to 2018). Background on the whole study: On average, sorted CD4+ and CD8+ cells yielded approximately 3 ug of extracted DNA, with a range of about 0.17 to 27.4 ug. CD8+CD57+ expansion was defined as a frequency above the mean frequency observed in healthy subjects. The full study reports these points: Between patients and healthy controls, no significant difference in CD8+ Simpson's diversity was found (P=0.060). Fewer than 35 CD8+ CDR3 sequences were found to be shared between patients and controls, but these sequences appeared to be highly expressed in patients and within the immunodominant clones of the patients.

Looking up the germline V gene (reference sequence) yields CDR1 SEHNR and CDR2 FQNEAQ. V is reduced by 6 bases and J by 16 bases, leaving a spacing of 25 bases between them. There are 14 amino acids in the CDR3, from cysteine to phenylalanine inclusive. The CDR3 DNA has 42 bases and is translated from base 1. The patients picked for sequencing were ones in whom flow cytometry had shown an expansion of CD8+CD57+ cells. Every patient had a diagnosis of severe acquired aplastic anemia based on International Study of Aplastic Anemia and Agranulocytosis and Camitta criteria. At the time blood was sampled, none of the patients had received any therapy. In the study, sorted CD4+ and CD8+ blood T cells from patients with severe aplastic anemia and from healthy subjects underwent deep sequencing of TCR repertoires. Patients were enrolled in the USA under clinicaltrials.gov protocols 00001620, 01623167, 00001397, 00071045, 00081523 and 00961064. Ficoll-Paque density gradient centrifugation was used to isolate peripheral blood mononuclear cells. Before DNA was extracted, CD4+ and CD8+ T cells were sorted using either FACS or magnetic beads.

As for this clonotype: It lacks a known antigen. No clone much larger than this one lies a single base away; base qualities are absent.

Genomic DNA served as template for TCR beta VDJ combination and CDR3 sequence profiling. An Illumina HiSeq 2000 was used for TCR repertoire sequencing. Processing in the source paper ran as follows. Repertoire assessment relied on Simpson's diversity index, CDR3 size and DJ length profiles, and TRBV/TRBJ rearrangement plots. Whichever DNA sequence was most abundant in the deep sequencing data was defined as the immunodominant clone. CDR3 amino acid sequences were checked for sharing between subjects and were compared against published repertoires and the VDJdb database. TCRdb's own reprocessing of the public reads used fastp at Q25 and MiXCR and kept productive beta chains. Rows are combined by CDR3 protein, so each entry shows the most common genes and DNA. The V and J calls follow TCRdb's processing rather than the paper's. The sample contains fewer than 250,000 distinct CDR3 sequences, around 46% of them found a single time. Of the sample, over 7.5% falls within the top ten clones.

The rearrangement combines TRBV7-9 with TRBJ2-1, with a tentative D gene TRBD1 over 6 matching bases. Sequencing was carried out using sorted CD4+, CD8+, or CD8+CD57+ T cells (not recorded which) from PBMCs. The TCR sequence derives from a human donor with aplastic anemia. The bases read TGTGCCAGCAGTCTCAACCGTTTGTCTGGGGACAAATTCTTC. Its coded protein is CASSLNRLSGDKFF.